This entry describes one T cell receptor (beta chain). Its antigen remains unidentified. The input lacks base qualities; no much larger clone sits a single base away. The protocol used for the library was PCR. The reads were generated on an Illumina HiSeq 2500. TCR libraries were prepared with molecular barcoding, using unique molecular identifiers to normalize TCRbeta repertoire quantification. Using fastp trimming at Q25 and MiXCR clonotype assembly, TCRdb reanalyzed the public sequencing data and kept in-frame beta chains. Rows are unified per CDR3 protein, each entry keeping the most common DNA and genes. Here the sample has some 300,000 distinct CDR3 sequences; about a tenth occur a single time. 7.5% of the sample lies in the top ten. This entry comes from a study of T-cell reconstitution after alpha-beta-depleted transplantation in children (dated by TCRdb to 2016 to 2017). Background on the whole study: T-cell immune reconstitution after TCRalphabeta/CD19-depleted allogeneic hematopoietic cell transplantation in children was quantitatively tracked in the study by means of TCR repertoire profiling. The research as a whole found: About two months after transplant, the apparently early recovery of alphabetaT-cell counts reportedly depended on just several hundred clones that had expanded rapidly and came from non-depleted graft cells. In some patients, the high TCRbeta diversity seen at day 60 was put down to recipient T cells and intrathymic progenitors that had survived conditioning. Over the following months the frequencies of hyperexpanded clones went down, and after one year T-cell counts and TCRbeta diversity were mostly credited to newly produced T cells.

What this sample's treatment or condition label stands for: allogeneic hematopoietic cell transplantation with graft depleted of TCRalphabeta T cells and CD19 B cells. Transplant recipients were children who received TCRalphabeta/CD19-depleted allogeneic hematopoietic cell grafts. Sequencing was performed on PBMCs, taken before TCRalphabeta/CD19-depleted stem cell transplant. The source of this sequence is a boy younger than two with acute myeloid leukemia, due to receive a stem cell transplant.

The nucleotides read TGTGCCAGTAGTATCCCCCAGGGAGTTCAGCCCCAGCATTTT. This sequence encodes CASSIPQGVQPQHF. The chain was built from TRBV19 and TRBJ1-5, and the D gene may be TRBD1, 5 bases matching. V lost 3 bases and J lost 6 bases; the stretch between them is 12 bases long. CDR1 and CDR2 are drawn from the germline V gene (reference sequence): LNHDA, SQIVND. Reading from cysteine to phenylalanine, the CDR3 counts 14 amino acids. Here the CDR3 DNA is all that survives: 42 bases in frame from base 1. The full variable domain, completed from the reference TRBV19 and TRBJ1-5 proteins outside the CDR3, reads DGGITQSPKYLFRKEGQNVTLSCEQNLNHDAMYWYRQDPGQGLRLIYYSQIVNDFQKGDIAEGYSVSREKKESFPLTVTSAQKNPTAFYLCASSIPQGVQPQHFGDGTRLSIL.